Below are 20 T cell receptor beta chains sequenced from a single sample in a study of T cell responses to AZD1222 COVID-19 vaccine (dated by TCRdb to 2020 to 2023). Libraries were prepared through the immunoSEQ multiplex PCR assay. TCRdb retrieved this table from immuneACCESS and kept in-frame rearrangements only. Not all clones are present; in checked studies, unresolved V genes account for under half, and no reason is known for the remainder. Counted in this sample were 85,000 to 130,000 clones; 88% of them appeared once. Around 9% of the sample lies in the top ten. The sample's time point, from its label and the paper: baseline before first vaccination. Sequenced here: peripheral blood, sampled on day 0 of AZD1222 vaccination. These TCRs come from an adult in good health.

The rearrangement joins TRBV20-1 to TRBJ2-1; D is unresolved. With 3 bases removed from V and 8 bases from J, the gap between germline ends came to 11 bases. CDR3 length: 12 residues. CDR1 DFQATT and CDR2 SNEGSKA come from the germline V gene (reference sequence). CDR3 DNA: TGCAGTGCTAGTCCCTCTAGATATGAGCAGTTCTTC. Translated, it gives CSASPSRYEQFF.

CDR3 bases: TGCGCCAGCAGCCAGACAATAGCGGGATGGAACACCGGGGAGCTGTTTTTT. It encodes CASSQTIAGWNTGELFF. The chain uses TRBV4-3 and TRBJ2-2; 8 bases fit TRBD2. The germline gives CDR1 LGHNA, CDR2 YSLEER. The CDR3 runs to 17 residues. The J segment lost 1 base and the V segment lost 3 bases, leaving 7 bases of the junction unmatched.

J is TRBJ2-1 and V is TRBV29-1; 7 bases match TRBD1. The CDR3 has 14 residues. Germline V gene data show CDR1 as SQVTM and CDR2 as ANQGSEA. Germline trimming cut 1 base from V and 7 bases from J; bases unmatched to any gene: 7. The CDR3 loop is CSVEGYRGRNEQFF. The CDR3, as DNA: TGCAGCGTTGAAGGGTACAGGGGTAGGAATGAGCAGTTCTTC.

The genes are TRBV28 and TRBJ1-1; unclear D gene. In germline, CDR1 is MDHEN, CDR2 SYDVKM. The CDR3 runs to 15 residues. V was trimmed by 2 bases and J by 1 base, leaving 11 bases between them. CDR3 DNA: TGTGCCAGCAGTTTACCCGGAGGCCAGAACACTGAAGCTTTCTTT. It specifies CASSLPGGQNTEAFF.

This chain uses TRBV6-2 or TRBV6-3 with TRBJ2-7, with TRBD2 as a possible D gene (5 bases). V was shortened by 0 bases and J by 3 bases, with 9 bases between the two germline ends. The V gene's germline CDR1 is MNHEY and CDR2 SVGEGT. The CDR3 length is 14 residues. Here the CDR3 DNA reads TGTGCCAGCAGTTACTCGCTGGACTTCTACGAGCAGTACTTC. Translated: CASSYSLDFYEQYF.

The chain employs TRBV11-2 and TRBJ2-1, with D possibly matching TRBD1 (6 bases). V lost 3 bases and J lost 8, with 17 bases in between. This CDR3 region has 15 residues. In germline, CDR1 is SGHAT, CDR2 FQNNGV. CDR3 sequence: CASSFTGIASDEQFF. In DNA form, the CDR3 reads TGTGCCAGCAGCTTCACAGGGATAGCGTCGGATGAGCAGTTCTTC.

This chain joins TRBV30 and TRBJ1-1, with unresolved D. The CDR3 consists of 17 residues. V was cut by 0 bases and J by 0 bases, with 17 bases left in between. Germline V gene sequence: CDR1 GTSNPN, CDR2 SVGIG (reference sequence). CDR3 DNA: TGTGCCTGGAGTGTAAGTTTTGGGCTCCCCATGAACACTGAAGCTTTCTTT. Its protein product is CAWSVSFGLPMNTEAFF.

In this sample, this clone turned up once. The rearrangement joins TRBV7-9 to TRBJ1-1; no clear D. Trimming took off 5 bases at V and 6 bases at J, with 13 bases between the two ends. CDR1 is SEHNR and CDR2 is FQNEAQ in the germline V gene (reference sequence). The CDR3 contains 13 residues. CDR3 sequence (DNA): TGTGCCAGCAGCCCCAGGAGTGGGTCTGAAGCTTTCTTT. Translated: CASSPRSGSEAFF. Looking up the rest from reference TRBV7-9 and TRBJ1-1 gives the full variable domain: DTGVSQNPRHKITKRGQNVTFRCDPISEHNRLYWYRQTLGQGPEFLTYFQNEAQLEKSRLLSDRFSAERPKGSFSTLEIQRTEQGDSAMYLCASSPRSGSEAFFGQGTRLTVV.

The sample holds one count of this clone. The V gene is TRBV30, the J gene TRBJ1-6; D not resolved. The CDR3 loop spans 15 amino acids. CDR1 is GTSNPN and CDR2 is SVGIG in the germline V gene (reference sequence). Between the trimmed V and J ends, which lost 1 base and 10 bases, there was a span of 17 bases. CDR3 sequence: CAWSEGGGFSSPLHF. CDR3 coding DNA: TGTGCCTGGAGTGAAGGAGGAGGGTTTAGCTCACCCCTCCACTTT.

The J gene is TRBJ2-7, the V gene TRBV5-6; 8 nucleotides line up with TRBD1. V shed 3 bases and J 5 bases; nucleotides not matched to a gene: 10. The CDR3 runs 15 residues. Per germline, CDR1 SGHDT and CDR2 YYEEEE. CDR3 protein: CASSSPPGQVDEQYF. For the CDR3, the DNA is TGTGCCAGCAGCTCGCCACCGGGACAGGTGGACGAGCAGTACTTC.

This chain uses TRBV15 with TRBJ1-5, with D uncertain. The CDR3 is 14 residues long. The V gene lost 1 base and the J gene lost 3 bases, with 7 bases spanning the gap. CDR1 is LNHNV and CDR2 is YYDKDF in the germline V gene (reference sequence). The CDR3 DNA reads as TGTGCCACCAGCAGAGTTAAAAACAATCAGCCCCAGCATTTT. Translating gives CATSRVKNNQPQHF.

This clone was observed a single time. The chain links TRBV19 to TRBJ1-5; D remains ambiguous. Trimming left V 7 bases short and J 1 base short, with 17 bases between. The CDR3 runs 16 residues. Germline V gives CDR1 LNHDA, CDR2 SQIVND (reference sequence). CDR3 loop: CASTGLLGSSNQPQHF. In nucleotides, the CDR3 is TGTGCCAGTACTGGCCTTCTGGGGAGCAGCAATCAGCCCCAGCATTTT.

This sequence joins TRBV29-1 and TRBJ2-3; 7 bases match TRBD1. V trimming: 3 bases; J trimming: 4 bases; junction bases outside the gene matches: 4. This CDR3 is built from 13 residues. Germline V gene sequence: CDR1 SQVTM, CDR2 ANQGSEA. The CDR3 coding sequence is TGCAGCGTTGACGTCCAGGGGGCAGATACGCAGTATTTT. It encodes CSVDVQGADTQYF.

For this clone: Other DNA sequences from this sample encode an identical CDR3 as well. V and J are TRBV7-2 and TRBJ2-7, with TRBD1 identical over 7 bases. Trimming at V came to 3 bases and at J to 3 bases, leaving 2 bases not matched to a gene. CDR3 length: 13 residues. Germline values: CDR1 SGHTA, CDR2 FQGNSA. CDR3 coding DNA: TGTGCCAGCAGCTTGACAGGGTTCTACGAGCAGTACTTC. Translating it yields CASSLTGFYEQYF. Combining the CDR3 with reference TRBV7-2 and TRBJ2-7 gives the whole variable domain GAGVSQSPSNKVTEKGKDVELRCDPISGHTALYWYRQSLGQGLEFLIYFQGNSAPDKSGLPSDRFSAERTGGSVSTLTIQRTQQEDSAVYLCASSLTGFYEQYFGPGTRLTVT.

J is TRBJ1-5 and V is TRBV6-5; D is uncertain. The V end was cut by 7 bases, the J end by 0 bases, with 13 bases between. The V gene's germline CDR1 is MNHEY and CDR2 SVGAGI. The CDR3 is 15 amino acids. CDR3 sequence reads: CASKRTDISNQPQHF. In nucleotides, the CDR3 is TGTGCCAGCAAGCGGACGGATATTAGCAATCAGCCCCAGCATTTT.

The V and J genes are TRBV28 and TRBJ1-5; D is uncertain. The germline CDR1 and CDR2 sequences are MDHEN and SYDVKM. This CDR3 has 16 residues. Between the trimmed V and J ends, which lost 3 bases and 0 bases, there was a span of 12 bases. DNA for the CDR3: TGTGCCAGCAGTTTGAGTGGGCGCAATAGCAATCAGCCCCAGCATTTT. It encodes CASSLSGRNSNQPQHF.

This chain joins TRBV5-6 and TRBJ1-6, with D possibly matching TRBD1 (6 bases). CDR3 length: 15 amino acids. Deletions cut 2 bases from V and 1 base from J, with 7 bases between. Germline lookup yields CDR1 SGHDT and CDR2 YYEEEE. The CDR3 DNA reads TGTGCCAGCAGCTTAAGGGGGTCCTATAATTCACCCCTCCACTTT. Encoded protein: CASSLRGSYNSPLHF.

The chain uses TRBV28 and TRBJ1-6, with D hard to call. The germline CDR1 and CDR2 sequences are MDHEN and SYDVKM. Trimming took off 10 bases at V and 0 bases at J, with 10 bases between the two ends. The CDR3 length is 14 residues. CDR3 protein: CATGVSSYNSPLHF. CDR3 coding DNA: TGTGCCACCGGAGTGAGCTCCTATAATTCACCCCTCCACTTT.

This chain joins TRBV28 and TRBJ1-1; 11 bases line up with TRBD1. The trim removed 5 bases at V and 8 bases at J, leaving 10 bases unmatched. CDR1 and CDR2 from the germline V gene are MDHEN and SYDVKM. The CDR3 extends over 15 amino acids. The CDR3 DNA is TGTGCCAGCAGTCCCCTGGGGACAGGGGGAAACGAAGCTTTCTTT. This encodes CASSPLGTGGNEAFF.

This chain connects TRBV27 to TRBJ1-5; D possibly corresponds to TRBD1 (6 bases). Trimming pared 1 base from V and 4 bases from J, leaving 20 bases between. The CDR3 sequence is 18 residues long. Germline-derived CDR1 and CDR2 are MNHEY and SMNVEV (reference sequence). This CDR3 is CASSLLGRGESLNQPQHF. DNA for the CDR3: TGTGCCAGCAGTTTATTGGGCAGGGGCGAATCCCTTAATCAGCCCCAGCATTTT.